These T cell receptor beta chains were read from a single sample in a study of T-cell memory formation after mild COVID-19. In TCRdb, the 5' RACE reads were re-called with MiXCR into one record per CDR3 protein. The table records roughly 160,000 distinct CDR3 sequences, 10% to 15% of them present only once. What was sequenced was PBMCs or a T cell subset sorted from them (not recorded which). The receptors derive from a man younger than 35 who had mild COVID-19 (a few samples of this study predate the infection). Cell type and time point are not known. The CDR3 runs from the conserved cysteine through the conserved F or W. A D gene is named only where the DNA matches it firmly. The size of a clone is reported for some rows only, either as once, few or many, or as a class for expanded clones.

v_call,d_call,clone_size,j_call,cdr3_aa
TRBV6-5,.,many,TRBJ1-4,CASRTRGWDEKLFF
TRBV9,.,many,TRBJ1-3,CASSPRLESWGNTIYF
TRBV4-2,.,few,TRBJ1-2,CASSQDPYLDDYGYTF
TRBV11-2,.,.,TRBJ2-5,CASSPLGISETQYF
TRBV5-1,.,.,TRBJ2-4,CASSLAAGGQNIQYF
TRBV5-1,.,few,TRBJ2-6,CASSLWGDGANVLTF
TRBV7-2,.,many,TRBJ2-3,CASSLGHQDTQYF
TRBV20-1,TRBD2,few,TRBJ2-7,CSARDLGGDPYEQYF
TRBV5-1,TRBD2,few,TRBJ2-5,CASSLGLAQETQYF
TRBV5-4,TRBD1,.,TRBJ1-2,CASSPTGGGGYTF
TRBV5-6,.,.,TRBJ2-1,CASSLEFRNEQFF
TRBV6-6,.,.,TRBJ1-2,CAAGVKVLWYGYTF
TRBV5-1,.,.,TRBJ1-1,CASSRGGQNTEAFF
TRBV4-1,.,few,TRBJ1-2,CASRLGPKDYGYTF
TRBV18,TRBD2,.,TRBJ2-4,CASSPLAGARGKNIQYF
TRBV16,TRBD2,.,TRBJ2-3,CASSQRAGGTDTQYF
TRBV24-1,.,few,TRBJ2-5,CATSDPGQLETQYF
TRBV7-9,TRBD1,.,TRBJ1-2,CASSLNRGRTNYGYTF
TRBV6-2/TRBV6-3,.,.,TRBJ1-1,CASRVANTEAFF
TRBV20-1,TRBD1,many,TRBJ2-7,CSAKSGTVFYEQYF
TRBV2,.,few,TRBJ1-2,CASSEAPGPVYGYTF
TRBV20-1,.,few,TRBJ2-3,CSAPLAGSGTDTQYF
TRBV9,.,.,TRBJ2-1,CASSPLSVALTGEQFF
TRBV5-1,TRBD2,.,TRBJ2-1,CASSLAGGFSYNEQFF
TRBV7-9,.,.,TRBJ1-6,CASSSTLRNSPLHF
TRBV11-1,TRBD1,few,TRBJ2-7,CASSRQGAGYEQYF
TRBV5-1,.,many,TRBJ2-3,CASSLEGGGPGTDTQYF
TRBV3-1,.,.,TRBJ1-1,CASSPGQTGGAFF
TRBV20-1,TRBD2,many,TRBJ2-1,CSAGSLAGGTYNEQFF
TRBV25-1,.,many,TRBJ1-1,CASSVREFAAEAFF
TRBV18,.,.,TRBJ2-7,CASSPGAQLATGEQYF
TRBV27,.,.,TRBJ2-6,CASAGRSGANVLTF
TRBV7-3,.,few,TRBJ2-1,CASSIPGQQQFF
TRBV7-2,TRBD2,many,TRBJ2-1,CASSLDRIGLAGANEQFF
TRBV5-5,.,few,TRBJ2-2,CASSRGLESWTGELFF
TRBV20-1,.,.,TRBJ2-1,CSARDLRGGLNEQFF
TRBV20-1,.,few,TRBJ1-2,CSPRTAYGYTF
TRBV20-1,.,few,TRBJ1-5,CSATRDAGWDQPQHF
TRBV7-9,.,many,TRBJ1-5,CASSREGNQPQHF
TRBV7-2,.,many,TRBJ1-5,CASSWYRVSNQPQHF
TRBV15,.,.,TRBJ1-5,CATSRVGTGNQPQHF
TRBV6-5,.,few,TRBJ2-4,CASSTGRTADIQYF
TRBV5-6,.,.,TRBJ1-3,CASSLAPRQGNTIYF
TRBV7-8,.,.,TRBJ1-4,CASRLLGGPGEKLFF
TRBV5-1,.,.,TRBJ2-7,CASFKPGVSEQYF
TRBV11-2,.,many,TRBJ2-3,CASSFPVLARGTDTQYF
TRBV7-9,.,.,TRBJ2-5,CASSARGAEETQYF
TRBV11-2,.,few,TRBJ1-1,CATSIGPRMNTEAFF
TRBV7-3,.,.,TRBJ2-1,CASSLRSAEEQFF
TRBV4-3,TRBD1,.,TRBJ1-6,CASSQGQGIISPLHF
TRBV6-1,TRBD1,few,TRBJ2-7,CASSPGGLYEQYF
TRBV24-1,.,few,TRBJ1-5,CATSDPGAVQPQHF
TRBV7-9,.,.,TRBJ1-4,CASSLGPVNEKLFF
TRBV28,TRBD1,.,TRBJ2-4,CASSPRTGGGHF
TRBV7-9,.,few,TRBJ2-5,CASSSITGRETQYF
TRBV6-6,.,few,TRBJ1-5,CASSLPRDLSSNQPQHF
TRBV2,TRBD2,few,TRBJ2-5,CASSGGTSGETQYF